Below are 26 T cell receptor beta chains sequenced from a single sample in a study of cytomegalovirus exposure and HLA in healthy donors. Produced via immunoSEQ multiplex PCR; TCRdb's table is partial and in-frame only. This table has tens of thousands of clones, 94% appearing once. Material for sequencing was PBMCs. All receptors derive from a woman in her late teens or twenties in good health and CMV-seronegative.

CDR3 amino acids: CASSIDSQQETQYF. The CDR3 DNA follows: TGTGCCAGCAGCATAGACAGTCAACAAGAGACCCAGTACTTC. The chain carries TRBV7-2 and TRBJ2-5, with D possibly matching TRBD1 (5 bases). The CDR3 extends over 14 amino acids. Trimming stripped 5 bases from V and 2 bases from J, with 12 bases between. Germline V gene data show CDR1 as SGHTA and CDR2 as FQGNSA.

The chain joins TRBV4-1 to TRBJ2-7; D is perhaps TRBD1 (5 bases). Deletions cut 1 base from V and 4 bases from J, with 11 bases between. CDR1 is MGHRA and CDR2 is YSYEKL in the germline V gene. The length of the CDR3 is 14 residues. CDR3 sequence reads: CASSQVGAQYEQYF. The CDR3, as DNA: TGCGCCAGCAGCCAAGTTGGGGCGCAATACGAGCAGTACTTC.

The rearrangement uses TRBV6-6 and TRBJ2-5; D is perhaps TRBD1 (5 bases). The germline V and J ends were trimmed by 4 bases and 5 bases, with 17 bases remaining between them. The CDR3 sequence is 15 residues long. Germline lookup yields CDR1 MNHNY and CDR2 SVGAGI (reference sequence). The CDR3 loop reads CASSSDSWTRETQYF. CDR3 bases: TGTGCCAGCAGTTCCGACAGTTGGACGAGGGAGACCCAGTACTTC.

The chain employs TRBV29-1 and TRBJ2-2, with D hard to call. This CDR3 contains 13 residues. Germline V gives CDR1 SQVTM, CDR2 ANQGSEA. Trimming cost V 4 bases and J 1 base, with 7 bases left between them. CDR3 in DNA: TGCAGCGTTGTATCTAAGAACACCGGGGAGCTGTTTTTT. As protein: CSVVSKNTGELFF.

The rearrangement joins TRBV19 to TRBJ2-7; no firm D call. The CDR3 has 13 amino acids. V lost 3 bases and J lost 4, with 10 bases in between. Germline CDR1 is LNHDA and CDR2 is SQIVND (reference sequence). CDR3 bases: TGTGCCAGTAGTATCGGCGGCGAGTACGAGCAGTACTTC. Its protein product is CASSIGGEYEQYF.

In DNA, the CDR3 is TGTGCCAGCAGCGTAGGACTAGCCAACGGGGAGCTGTTTTTT. Encoded protein: CASSVGLANGELFF. The chain carries TRBV7-3 and TRBJ2-2, with TRBD2 matching over 8 bases. The V gene end was trimmed by 5 bases and the J gene end by 7 bases; junction bases not matched to a gene: 6. The germline CDR1 and CDR2 sequences are SGHTA and FQGTGA. This CDR3 has 14 amino acids. The full variable domain, rest sourced from reference TRBV7-3 and TRBJ2-2, is GAGVSQTPSNKVTEKGKYVELRCDPISGHTALYWYRQSLGQGPEFLIYFQGTGAADDSGLPNDRFFAVRPEGSVSTLKIQRTERGDSAVYLCASSVGLANGELFFGEGSRLTVL.

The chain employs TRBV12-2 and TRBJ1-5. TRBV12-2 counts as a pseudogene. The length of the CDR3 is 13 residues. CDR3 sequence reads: CASLRLVDQPQHF. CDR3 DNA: TGTGCAAGTCTTCGTCTGGTAGATCAGCCCCAGCATTTT.

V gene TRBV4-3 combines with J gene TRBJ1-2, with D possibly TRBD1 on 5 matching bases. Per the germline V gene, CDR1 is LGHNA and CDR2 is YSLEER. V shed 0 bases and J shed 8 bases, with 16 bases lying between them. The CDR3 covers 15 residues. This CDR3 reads CASSQENWQGGGYTF. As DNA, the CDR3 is TGCGCCAGCAGCCAAGAGAATTGGCAGGGAGGAGGCTACACCTTC.

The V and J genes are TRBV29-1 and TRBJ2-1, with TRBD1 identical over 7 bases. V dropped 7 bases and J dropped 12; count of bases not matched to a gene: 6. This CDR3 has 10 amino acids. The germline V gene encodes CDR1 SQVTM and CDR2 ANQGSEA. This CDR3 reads CSAWTGLQFF. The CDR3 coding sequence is TGCAGCGCTTGGACAGGTCTGCAGTTCTTC.

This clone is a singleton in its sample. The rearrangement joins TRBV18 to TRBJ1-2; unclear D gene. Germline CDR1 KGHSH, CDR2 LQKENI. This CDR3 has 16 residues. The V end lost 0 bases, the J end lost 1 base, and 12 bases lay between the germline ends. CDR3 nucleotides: TGTGCCAGCTCACCACCCGCACGCACGGGTAACTATGGCTACACCTTC. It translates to CASSPPARTGNYGYTF.

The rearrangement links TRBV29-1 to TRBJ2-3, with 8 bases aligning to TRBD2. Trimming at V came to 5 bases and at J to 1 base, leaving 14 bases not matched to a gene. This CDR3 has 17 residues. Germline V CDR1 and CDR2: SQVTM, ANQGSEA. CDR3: CSVTKLKAGERTDTQYF. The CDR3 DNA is TGCAGCGTTACGAAACTTAAAGCGGGAGAGCGCACAGATACGCAGTATTTT.

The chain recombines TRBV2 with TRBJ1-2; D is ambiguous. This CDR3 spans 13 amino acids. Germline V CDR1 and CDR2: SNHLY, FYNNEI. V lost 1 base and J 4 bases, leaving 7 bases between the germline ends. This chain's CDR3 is CASSEGRFYGYTF. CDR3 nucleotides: TGTGCCAGCAGTGAAGGGAGGTTCTATGGCTACACCTTC.

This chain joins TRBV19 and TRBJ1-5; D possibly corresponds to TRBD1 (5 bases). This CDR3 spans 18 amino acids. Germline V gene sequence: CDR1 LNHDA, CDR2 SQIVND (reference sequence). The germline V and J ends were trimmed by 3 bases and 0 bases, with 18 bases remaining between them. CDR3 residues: CASSIPPEGLNSNQPQHF. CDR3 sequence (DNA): TGTGCCAGTAGTATCCCCCCCGAGGGACTCAATAGCAATCAGCCCCAGCATTTT.

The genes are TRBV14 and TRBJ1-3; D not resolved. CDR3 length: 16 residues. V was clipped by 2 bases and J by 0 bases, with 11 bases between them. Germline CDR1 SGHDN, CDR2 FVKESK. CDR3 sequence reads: CASSQILPVSGNTIYF. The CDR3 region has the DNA TGTGCCAGCAGCCAAATTCTTCCAGTCTCTGGAAACACCATATATTTT.

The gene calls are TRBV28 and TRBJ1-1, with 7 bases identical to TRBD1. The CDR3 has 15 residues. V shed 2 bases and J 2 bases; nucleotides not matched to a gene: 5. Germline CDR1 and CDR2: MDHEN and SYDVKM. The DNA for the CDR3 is TGTGCCAGCAGTTTAGAGGGGGCTCTAAACACTGAAGCTTTCTTT. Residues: CASSLEGALNTEAFF.

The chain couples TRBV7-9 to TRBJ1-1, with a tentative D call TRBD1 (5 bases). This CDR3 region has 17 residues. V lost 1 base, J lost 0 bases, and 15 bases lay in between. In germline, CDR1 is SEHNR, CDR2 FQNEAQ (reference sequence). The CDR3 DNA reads TGTGCCAGCAGCTTAGAAGGGGCAGGGCCCCTGAACACTGAAGCTTTCTTT. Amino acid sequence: CASSLEGAGPLNTEAFF. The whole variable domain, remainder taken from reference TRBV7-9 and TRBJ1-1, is DTGVSQNPRHKITKRGQNVTFRCDPISEHNRLYWYRQTLGQGPEFLTYFQNEAQLEKSRLLSDRFSAERPKGSFSTLEIQRTEQGDSAMYLCASSLEGAGPLNTEAFFGQGTRLTVV.

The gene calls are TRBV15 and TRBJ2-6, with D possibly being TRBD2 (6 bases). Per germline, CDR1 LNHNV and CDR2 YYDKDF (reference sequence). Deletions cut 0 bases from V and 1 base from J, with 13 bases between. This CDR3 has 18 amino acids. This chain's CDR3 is CATSRDGQAGSGANVLTF. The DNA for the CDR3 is TGTGCCACCAGCAGAGATGGGCAGGCGGGATCTGGGGCCAACGTCCTGACTTTC.

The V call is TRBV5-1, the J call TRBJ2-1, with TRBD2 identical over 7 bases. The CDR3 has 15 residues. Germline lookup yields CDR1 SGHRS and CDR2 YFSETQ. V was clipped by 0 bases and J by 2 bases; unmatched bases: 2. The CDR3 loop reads CASSLGGGPYNEQFF. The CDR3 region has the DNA TGCGCCAGCAGCTTGGGGGGGGGACCCTACAATGAGCAGTTCTTC.

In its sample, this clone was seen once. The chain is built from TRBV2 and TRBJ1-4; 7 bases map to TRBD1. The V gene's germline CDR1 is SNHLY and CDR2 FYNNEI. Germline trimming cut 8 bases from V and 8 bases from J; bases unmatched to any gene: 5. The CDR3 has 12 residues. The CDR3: CASSRGQEKLFF. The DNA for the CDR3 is TGTGCCAGCTCGAGGGGGCAGGAAAAACTGTTTTTT.

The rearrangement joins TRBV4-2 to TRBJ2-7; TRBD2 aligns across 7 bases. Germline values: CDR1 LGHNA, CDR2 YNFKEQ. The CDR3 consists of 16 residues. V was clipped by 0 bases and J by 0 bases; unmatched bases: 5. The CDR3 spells CASSQDPAGDSYEQYF. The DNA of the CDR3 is TGTGCCAGCAGCCAAGATCCCGCGGGAGACTCCTACGAGCAGTACTTC.

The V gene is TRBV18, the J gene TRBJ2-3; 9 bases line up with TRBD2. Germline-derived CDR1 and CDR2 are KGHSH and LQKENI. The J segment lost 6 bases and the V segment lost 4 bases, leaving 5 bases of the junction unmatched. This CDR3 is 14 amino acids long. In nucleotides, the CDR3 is TGTGCCAGCTCACAGACTAGCGGAGGCGATACGCAGTATTTT. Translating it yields CASSQTSGGDTQYF.

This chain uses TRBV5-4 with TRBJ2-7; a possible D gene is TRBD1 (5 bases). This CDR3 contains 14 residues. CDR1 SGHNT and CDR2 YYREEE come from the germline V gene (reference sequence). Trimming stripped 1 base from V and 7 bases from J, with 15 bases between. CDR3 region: CASSLWGDGREQYF. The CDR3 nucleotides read TGTGCCAGCAGCTTGTGGGGCGATGGGCGGGAGCAGTACTTC.

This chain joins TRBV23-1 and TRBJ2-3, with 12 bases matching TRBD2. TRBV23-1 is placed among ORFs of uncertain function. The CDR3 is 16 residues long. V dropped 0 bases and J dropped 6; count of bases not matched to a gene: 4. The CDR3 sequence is CASSQSRLAGGDTQYF. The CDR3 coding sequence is TGCGCCAGCAGTCAATCACGGCTAGCGGGGGGGGATACGCAGTATTTT.

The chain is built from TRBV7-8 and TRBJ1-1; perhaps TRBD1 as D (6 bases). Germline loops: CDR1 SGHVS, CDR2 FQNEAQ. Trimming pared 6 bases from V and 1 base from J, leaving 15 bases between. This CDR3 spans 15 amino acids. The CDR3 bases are TGTGCCAGCAGTAAGGGGGAGGGCCAGAACACTGAAGCTTTCTTT. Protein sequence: CASSKGEGQNTEAFF.

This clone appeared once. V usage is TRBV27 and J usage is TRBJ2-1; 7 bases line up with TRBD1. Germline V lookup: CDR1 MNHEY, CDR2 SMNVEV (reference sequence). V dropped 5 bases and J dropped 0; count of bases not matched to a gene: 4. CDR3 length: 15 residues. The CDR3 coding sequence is TGTGCCAGCAGTAGGGGACAGCTCTCCTACAATGAGCAGTTCTTC. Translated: CASSRGQLSYNEQFF.

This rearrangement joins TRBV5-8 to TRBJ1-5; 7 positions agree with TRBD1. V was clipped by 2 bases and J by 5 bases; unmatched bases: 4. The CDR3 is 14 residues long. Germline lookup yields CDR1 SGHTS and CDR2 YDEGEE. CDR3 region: CASSFRQGDQPQHF. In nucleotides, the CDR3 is TGTGCCAGCAGCTTCAGACAGGGAGATCAGCCCCAGCATTTT.